The source of this T cell receptor (beta chain) is a study of shared clonotypes between healthy human individuals. At the level of the study: Contributing individuals were a couple of females and a few males aged 18 to 49. Per-donor plates numbered three CD4 naive, three CD4 memory, two CD8 naive and one CD8 memory.

About this clone: Its antigen is undetermined.

General observations from the study: Although depth was large, rarefaction showed that sequencing of the sorted subsets was incomplete. Tissues were not sampled, only blood, and their repertoires likely differ.

Some clones are missing from TCRdb's copy, which holds only in-frame ones; the method was immunoSEQ multiplex PCR. The data contain 2 million to 2.5 million clones, approximately 96% of them singletons. This clonotype was sampled from a man between 18 and 29 years old in good health. Sequences were obtained from naive CD4+ T cells sorted from blood. Subset given: CD45RA+ positively selected.

DNA of the CDR3: TGTGCCAGCAGCTTAGCGGGAGAGTACGAGCAGTACTTC. Its protein is CASSLAGEYEQYF. The V and J genes are TRBV7-2 and TRBJ2-7, with a tentative D call TRBD2 (5 bases). The CDR3 extends over 13 amino acids. The V gene's germline CDR1 is SGHTA and CDR2 FQGNSA. V lost 0 bases, J lost 4 bases, and 7 bases lay in between.